This is a list of T cell receptor beta chains from one sample in a study of CD8+ T cells in alopecia areata. Measured with immunoSEQ multiplex PCR; TCRdb has only the in-frame clones, and not every one. The sample yields 150,000 to 200,000 clones, about 55% seen once. The material was CD8+ T cells sorted from blood, obtained at week 24, from a patient treated with tofacitinib. These receptor sequences come from a human donor with alopecia areata. CDR3s include the opening cysteine and the closing phenylalanine or tryptophan.

v_gene	CDR3aa
TRBV2	CASSEGTGKNTEAFF
TRBV5-6	CASSLGADLFSNQPQHF
TRBV11-2	CASSWGQGNYGYTF
TRBV7-8	CASSGTPATNEKLFF
TRBV7-8	CASSLRGPYEQYF
TRBV7-2	CASGRGNEQYF
TRBV7-2	CASSLDGGDEQYF
TRBV10-3	CAIRDQGSYGYTF
TRBV19	CASSIVPDNYNEQFF
TRBV30	CAWSGQRLQFF
TRBV20-1	CSARTGGAQHF
TRBV14	CASSQRYGLQYF
TRBV29-1	CSVDVKGDTEAFF
TRBV30	CAWSTGQGGETQHF
TRBV4-3	CASSQDVSSYNEQFF
TRBV4-3	CASSMKQGFNQPQHF
TRBV29-1	CSVEGQGDQLFF
TRBV12-5	CASGSPTSGGIDTQYF
TRBV5-6	CASSPGTGYNEQFF
TRBV7-3	CASSYETEAFF
TRBV6-5	CASSYQGMNTEAFF
TRBV4-3	CASSQDWGGDTQYF
TRBV30	CAWSGGHNTGELFF
TRBV12-5	CASGLMNTEAFF
TRBV23-1	CASSRDRGEKLFF
TRBV13	CASSRGNQPQHF
TRBV5-6	CASSIGGAYEQYF
TRBV7-2	CASSLALPSHPQETQYF
TRBV27	CASSPGTYNEQFF
TRBV11-2	CASSSRRSDRNNEQFF
TRBV29-1	CSVVGNREGYTF
TRBV5-4	CASSGGTDFQETQYF
TRBV6-5	CASSYLPAGGSPLHF
TRBV5-1	CASSGPGLAGGQETQYF
TRBV5-8	CASSLDYRNYNSPLHF
TRBV30	CAWMGSGVYEQYF
TRBV9	CASSVTGDNSPLHF
TRBV4-1	CASSQVTSSYNEQFF
TRBV9	CASSPSGEPNEKLFF
TRBV19	CATRDRGLTGELFF
TRBV4-1	CASSQDPNRGFEQYF
TRBV19	CASSEGGNYGYTF
TRBV6-6	CASSLGELTEAFF
TRBV15	CATSGQRSYNEQFF
TRBV7-6	CASSADRKNTEAFF
TRBV2	CASETGGSSNQPQHF
TRBV4-3	CASSHHRDNAPREQYF
TRBV29-1	CSVEHRGRETQYF
TRBV4-3	CASSQDRNYGYTF
TRBV5-4	CASTREAGELFF
TRBV30	CAWSPNSYEQYF